This entry describes one TCR beta chain. Its antigen is as yet unknown. The source of the sample is a study of T cells in localized non-small cell lung cancer. Broader study findings: Longer overall survival associated with higher blood T cell density; shorter survival with higher adjacent-lung clonality. The study detected a median approximately 50 of the top 100 tumor clones in adjacent lung. The study found T cell clonality highest in uninvolved adjacent lung, above tumor.

Per the germline V gene, CDR1 is SEHNR and CDR2 is FQNEAQ (reference sequence). The V end was cut by 1 base, the J end by 9 bases, with 13 bases between. CDR3 length: 13 amino acids. The assay was immunoSEQ multiplex PCR, and TCRdb's table has in-frame clones only and misses some. Here the sample spans about 92,000 clones, just over 90% being singletons. V and J are TRBV7-9 and TRBJ2-7; no clear D gene. Sample: PBMCs, taken before any cancer treatment. The TCR sequence derives from a woman aged 40-75 years with stage II squamous cell lung carcinoma. The CDR3 DNA sequence: TGTGCCAGCAGCTTAGATCCTGGCCTCGGGCAGTACTTC. Protein sequence: CASSLDPGLGQYF.